This TCR beta chain was identified during a study of T cell clonality in common variable immunodeficiency. The study, taken as a whole, reports: In common variable immunodeficiency, TCR beta chains reportedly carried fewer deletions and N-nucleotide insertions.

Germline V gives CDR1 SGHTA, CDR2 FQGNSA. The CDR3 spans 13 residues. The V end was cut by 1 base, the J end by 1 base, with 5 bases between. Patients and controls were mostly of Caucasian heritage. Generated by immunoSEQ multiplex PCR, the TCRdb table keeps only in-frame clones and is missing some. The sample yields 25,000 to 30,000 clones, without any singletons. In this sample, this clone turned up a few times. Its target is not known. Read sequence stops 3 residues before the CDR3 end, and the germline J gene provides the missing end. The J gene is TRBJ2-7, the V gene TRBV7-2; D gene uncertain. The TCR sequence derives from a human donor with common variable immunodeficiency. Sequenced input: peripheral blood mononuclear cells. The covered CDR3 bases are TGTGCCAGCAGCTTAGACAGATCCTACGAG. This translates into CASSLDRSYE. The whole CDR3 protein reads CASSLDRSYEQYF.